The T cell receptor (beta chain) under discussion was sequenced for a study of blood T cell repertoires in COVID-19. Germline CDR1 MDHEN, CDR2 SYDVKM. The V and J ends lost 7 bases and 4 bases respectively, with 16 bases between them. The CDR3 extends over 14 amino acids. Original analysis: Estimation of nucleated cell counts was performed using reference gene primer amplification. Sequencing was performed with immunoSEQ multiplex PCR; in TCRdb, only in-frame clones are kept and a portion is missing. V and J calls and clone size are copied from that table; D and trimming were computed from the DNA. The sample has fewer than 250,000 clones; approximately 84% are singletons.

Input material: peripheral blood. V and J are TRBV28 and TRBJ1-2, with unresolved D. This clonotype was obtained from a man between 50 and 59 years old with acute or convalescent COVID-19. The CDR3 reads CASNPGRESYGYTF. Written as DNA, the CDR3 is TGTGCCAGCAACCCCGGACGGGAGAGCTATGGCTACACCTTC.